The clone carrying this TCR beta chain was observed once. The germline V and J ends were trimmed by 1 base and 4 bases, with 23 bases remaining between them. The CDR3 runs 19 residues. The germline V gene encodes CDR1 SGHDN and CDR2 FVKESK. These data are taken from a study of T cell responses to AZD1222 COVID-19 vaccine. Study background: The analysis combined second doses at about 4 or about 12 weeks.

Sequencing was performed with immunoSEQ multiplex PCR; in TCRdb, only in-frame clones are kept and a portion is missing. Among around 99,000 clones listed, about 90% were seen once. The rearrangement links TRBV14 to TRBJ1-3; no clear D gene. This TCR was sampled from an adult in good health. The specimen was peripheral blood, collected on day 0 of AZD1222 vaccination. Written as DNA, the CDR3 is TGTGCCAGCAGCCAAGGCAGGCGTCCCGGCCCTTTGAGGGGAAACACCATATATTTT. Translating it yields CASSQGRRPGPLRGNTIYF.